These 29 T cell receptor beta chains were all obtained from the same sample, sequenced in a study of OX40 agonist ivuxolimab in advanced cancers. Assay used: immunoSEQ multiplex PCR; TCRdb lists only in-frame clones, some missing. The table shows about 87,000 clones, with roughly 83% occurring only once. The sample was CD4+ or CD8+ T cells sorted from blood, taken in a trial of the OX40 agonist ivuxolimab. Receptor source: an adult with an advanced solid tumor such as melanoma, head and neck, liver or kidney cancer.

The chain recombines TRBV7-9 with TRBJ1-2; perhaps TRBD1 as D (6 bases). There are 16 residues in the CDR3. Germline CDR1 SEHNR, CDR2 FQNEAQ (reference sequence). V was cut by 3 bases and J by 8 bases, with 22 bases left in between. This CDR3 reads CASSFQSRGASGGYTF. CDR3 DNA: TGTGCCAGCAGCTTTCAATCCAGGGGAGCAAGCGGAGGCTACACCTTC.

The rearrangement links TRBV7-2 to TRBJ2-5; tentative D call: TRBD2 (5 bases). Trimming took 5 bases from V and 2 from J, leaving 9 bases between them. CDR1 and CDR2 (germline): SGHTA, FQGNSA. The length of the CDR3 is 13 residues. The CDR3 DNA is TGTGCCAGCAGCAATAGCGTGCAAGAGACCCAGTACTTC. It is translated as CASSNSVQETQYF.

The J gene is TRBJ2-5, the V gene TRBV27, with D possibly matching TRBD1 (6 bases). With 6 bases removed from V and 3 bases from J, the gap between germline ends came to 17 bases. Germline V gene data show CDR1 as MNHEY and CDR2 as SMNVEV (reference sequence). This CDR3 is built from 15 residues. The CDR3 bases are TGTGCCAGCAGGCCCATTGACAGGAGTGAAGAGACCCAGTACTTC. Protein: CASRPIDRSEETQYF.

The J gene is TRBJ2-2, the V gene TRBV7-3; D might be TRBD1 (6 bases). The CDR3 spans 17 residues. Trimming took off 0 bases at V and 3 bases at J, with 14 bases between the two ends. Per germline, CDR1 SGHTA and CDR2 FQGTGA. Here the CDR3 DNA reads TGTGCCAGCAGCTTAACTGCAGACAGGTCTGACACCGGGGAGCTGTTTTTT. This gives the protein CASSLTADRSDTGELFF.

V is TRBV4-2 and J is TRBJ2-7, with 10 bases fitting TRBD2. The CDR3 runs 18 residues. The ends lost 0 bases at V and 2 bases at J; junction bases unmatched: 10. Per germline, CDR1 LGHNA and CDR2 YNFKEQ. CDR3 DNA: TGTGCCAGCAGCCAAGAGCCAGGCCGGAGCGGGGGGGCCTACGAGCAGTACTTC. Translation: CASSQEPGRSGGAYEQYF.

The chain recombines TRBV10-3 with TRBJ2-7; D is ambiguous. The germline V gene encodes CDR1 ENHRY and CDR2 SYGVKD. V lost 6 bases and J lost 0, with 9 bases in between. The CDR3 runs to 13 residues. The CDR3 region is CAISPASSYEQYF. The CDR3, as DNA: TGTGCCATCAGCCCAGCTAGCTCCTACGAGCAGTACTTC.

On this clone: Distinct nucleotide sequences in the sample also encode this CDR3. The chain recombines TRBV18 with TRBJ2-7; D is undetermined. The CDR3 consists of 13 residues. The V and J ends lost 0 bases and 3 bases respectively, with 6 bases between them. CDR1 is KGHSH, CDR2 LQKENI, per germline. The CDR3 DNA is TGTGCCAGCTCACCACCAGCTAGCTACGAGCAGTACTTC. As protein: CASSPPASYEQYF.

The chain links TRBV5-1 to TRBJ1-2, with a tentative D call TRBD1 (5 bases). Trimming shortened V by 4 bases and J by 1 base, and 17 bases separated the two germline ends. Germline CDR1 reads SGHRS; CDR2 reads YFSETQ. The CDR3 length is 16 residues. The DNA of the CDR3 is TGCGCCAGCAGCCCTCCTGACGGGGGAGGTAACTATGGCTACACCTTC. This gives the protein CASSPPDGGGNYGYTF.

The chain uses TRBV6-6 and TRBJ1-4; 9 bases match TRBD1. After removal of 2 bases from V and 8 bases from J, the junction contained 0 bases not matched to a gene. This CDR3 region has 13 residues. CDR1 and CDR2 from the germline V gene are MNHNY and SVGAGI (reference sequence). CDR3 in amino acids: CASSYGTGEKLFF. The CDR3 region has the DNA TGTGCCAGCAGTTACGGGACAGGGGAAAAACTGTTTTTT.

The chain has TRBV6-1 and TRBJ1-5; D is possibly TRBD1 (5 bases). The CDR3 contains 14 residues. The ends were cut back, 7 bases at V and 11 bases at J, with 21 bases in the middle. Germline assignment: CDR1 MNHNS and CDR2 SASEGT. This CDR3 reads CASTAGGQGMSQHF. The CDR3 region has the DNA TGTGCCAGCACCGCCGGAGGGCAGGGCATGTCCCAGCATTTT.

This clone has only one observation. This chain uses TRBV9 with TRBJ2-1, with TRBD1 identical over 9 bases. The CDR3 is made up of 17 amino acids. Germline-derived CDR1 and CDR2 are SGDLS and YYNGEE. Trimming at V came to 4 bases and at J to 6 bases, leaving 14 bases not matched to a gene. The CDR3 bases are TGTGCCAGCAGCAGCAGACAGGGGGTAGTTCAACGCAATGAGCAGTTCTTC. Its translation: CASSSRQGVVQRNEQFF.

V is TRBV5-4 and J is TRBJ1-5; D is undetermined. Per the germline V gene, CDR1 is SGHNT and CDR2 is YYREEE (reference sequence). The CDR3 loop spans 14 amino acids. The V end lost 0 bases, the J end lost 2 bases, and 6 bases lay between the germline ends. The CDR3 loop reads CASSLAGGNQPQHF. The CDR3 DNA is TGTGCCAGCAGCTTGGCAGGAGGCAATCAGCCCCAGCATTTT. Together with reference TRBV5-4 and TRBJ1-5, the CDR3 gives the full variable domain: ETGVTQSPTHLIKTRGQQVTLRCSSQSGHNTVSWYQQALGQGPQFIFQYYREEENGRGNFPPRFSGLQFPNYSSELNVNALELDDSALYLCASSLAGGNQPQHFGDGTRLSIL.

In the case of this clone: No conserved phenylalanine or tryptophan ends this CDR3, so it is likely a read error. No DNA is shown, since the ends of the CDR3 on it are uncertain; the CDR3 is the one TCRdb lists. V usage is TRBV10-1 and J usage is TRBJ2-3; the table assigns TRBD1, which was not confirmed against the DNA. Inclusive of both ends, the CDR3 amounts to 9 amino acids. Germline V gives CDR1 WNHNN, CDR2 SYGVQD (reference sequence). CDR3 residues: CASIGTGRL.

The chain links TRBV4-3 to TRBJ2-2, with D tentatively TRBD2 (5 bases). V was shortened by 4 bases and J by 0 bases, with 9 bases between the two germline ends. The CDR3 consists of 15 residues. From germline, CDR1 is LGHNA and CDR2 YSLEER. This CDR3 reads CASSLGLTNTGELFF. CDR3 in DNA: TGCGCCAGCAGCCTCGGACTGACGAACACCGGGGAGCTGTTTTTT.

The genes are TRBV19 and TRBJ2-2; tentatively, D is TRBD1 or TRBD2 (6 bases each). Germline V lookup: CDR1 LNHDA, CDR2 SQIVND (reference sequence). Trimming removed 5 bases from V and 2 bases from J, with 21 bases in between. CDR3 length equals 18 residues. The CDR3 spells CASSPINRGTKNTGELFF. The CDR3 DNA reads TGTGCCAGTAGTCCGATCAATCGCGGGACAAAAAACACCGGGGAGCTGTTTTTT. The variable domain in full, completed from reference TRBV19 and TRBJ2-2, reads DGGITQSPKYLFRKEGQNVTLSCEQNLNHDAMYWYRQDPGQGLRLIYYSQIVNDFQKGDIAEGYSVSREKKESFPLTVTSAQKNPTAFYLCASSPINRGTKNTGELFFGEGSRLTVL.

The V gene is TRBV4-2, the J gene TRBJ2-1, with 9 bases identical to TRBD2. The CDR3 length is 16 residues. Germline CDR1 reads LGHNA; CDR2 reads YNFKEQ. V shed 1 base, J shed 7 bases, and the junction held 8 bases outside the gene matches. CDR3 in amino acids: CASSQVGRGGTNEQFF. Written as DNA, the CDR3 is TGTGCCAGCAGCCAAGTTGGGCGGGGGGGCACTAATGAGCAGTTCTTC.

This clone was picked up one time. The chain uses TRBV5-1 and TRBJ2-3; 13 nucleotides line up with TRBD2. The CDR3 is made up of 19 amino acids. J was trimmed by 2 bases and V by 1 base; bases with no gene match: 10. Germline lookup yields CDR1 SGHRS and CDR2 YFSETQ. CDR3 coding DNA: TGCGCCAGCAGCTTGTTCGGGACTAGCGGGGCCACTCACACAGATACGCAGTATTTT. Its translation is CASSLFGTSGATHTDTQYF.

This clone appeared a single time. This chain uses TRBV7-9 with TRBJ1-2; D not certain. The CDR3 sequence is 14 residues long. The germline gives CDR1 SEHNR, CDR2 FQNEAQ (reference sequence). The V and J ends lost 0 bases and 8 bases respectively, with 13 bases between them. As DNA, the CDR3 is TGTGCCAGCAGCTTAGCGATGGCAGTCGACGGCTACACCTTC. Translated: CASSLAMAVDGYTF. Full variable domain (remainder filled in from reference TRBV7-9 and TRBJ1-2): DTGVSQNPRHKITKRGQNVTFRCDPISEHNRLYWYRQTLGQGPEFLTYFQNEAQLEKSRLLSDRFSAERPKGSFSTLEIQRTEQGDSAMYLCASSLAMAVDGYTFGSGTRLTVV.

The chain has TRBV6-5 and TRBJ1-5; a weak D match, TRBD1 (6 bases). The germline V gene encodes CDR1 MNHEY and CDR2 SVGAGI. The CDR3 has 15 amino acids. Trimming removed 2 bases from V and 3 bases from J, with 11 bases in between. This CDR3 reads CASSYLQGDNQPQHF. CDR3 coding DNA: TGTGCCAGCAGTTACCTACAGGGCGACAATCAGCCCCAGCATTTT.

This chain uses TRBV7-2 with TRBJ2-6; D remains ambiguous. Trimming pared 5 bases from V and 0 bases from J, leaving 11 bases between. This CDR3 region has 16 residues. Germline CDR1 SGHTA, CDR2 FQGNSA. The CDR3 protein is CASSGRVSSGANVLTF. The CDR3 coding sequence is TGTGCCAGCAGCGGAAGAGTGAGCTCTGGGGCCAACGTCCTGACTTTC. Filled out from reference TRBV7-2 and TRBJ2-6, the complete variable domain reads GAGVSQSPSNKVTEKGKDVELRCDPISGHTALYWYRQSLGQGLEFLIYFQGNSAPDKSGLPSDRFSAERTGGSVSTLTIQRTQQEDSAVYLCASSGRVSSGANVLTFGAGSRLTVL.

As DNA, the CDR3 is TGTGCCAGCAGTGAAGGGAGGCAGGGCTTTTACAATGAGCAGTTCTTC. As protein: CASSEGRQGFYNEQFF. The V gene is TRBV6-1, the J gene TRBJ2-1; D may be TRBD1 or TRBD2 (5 bases each). V was pared by 1 base and J by 4 bases, with 14 bases between. Germline V gives CDR1 MNHNS, CDR2 SASEGT. The CDR3 has 16 residues.

The CDR3 bases are TGTGCCAGCAGCTTGGGTGGGCCCTATGGCTACACCTTC. Protein product: CASSLGGPYGYTF. The chain couples TRBV7-9 to TRBJ1-2; no reliable D call. There are 13 residues in the CDR3. From germline, CDR1 is SEHNR and CDR2 FQNEAQ (reference sequence). V was pared by 3 bases and J by 4 bases, with 9 bases between.

The CDR3 nucleotides are TGCGCCAGCAGCCAAGATCGCCCCCGCGGACAGGGGGCCTACGAGCAGTACTTC. It is translated as CASSQDRPRGQGAYEQYF. The chain recombines TRBV4-1 with TRBJ2-7; 10 nucleotides align to TRBD1. In germline, CDR1 is MGHRA, CDR2 YSYEKL. This CDR3 is built from 18 residues. J gave up 2 bases and V 0 bases, and 10 bases lay outside the gene matches.

This chain connects TRBV5-4 to TRBJ1-6, with D possibly TRBD1 on 6 matching bases. CDR1 SGHNT and CDR2 YYREEE come from the germline V gene (reference sequence). The CDR3 runs to 16 residues. Deletions cut 0 bases from V and 5 bases from J, with 12 bases between. CDR3 DNA sequence: TGTGCCAGCAGCTTGGTACAGGGCCTGGATAATTCACCCCTCCACTTT. This sequence encodes CASSLVQGLDNSPLHF.

The genes are TRBV20-1 and TRBJ1-1; D gene uncertain. The length of the CDR3 is 11 residues. Germline V gene sequence: CDR1 DFQATT, CDR2 SNEGSKA (reference sequence). Deletions cut 1 base from V and 6 bases from J, with 6 bases between. The CDR3 sequence is CSARGSAEAFF. CDR3 sequence (DNA): TGCAGTGCTAGAGGGTCGGCTGAAGCTTTCTTT.

This chain connects TRBV5-1 to TRBJ2-5; a possible D gene is TRBD2 (6 bases). CDR3 length: 15 residues. Germline CDR1 SGHRS, CDR2 YFSETQ. The ends were cut back, 0 bases at V and 4 bases at J, with 13 bases in the middle. The CDR3 region is CASSLEARRGETQYF. The CDR3 DNA reads TGCGCCAGCAGCTTGGAAGCCAGGCGGGGAGAGACCCAGTACTTC.

This chain links TRBV25-1 with TRBJ1-2, with unresolved D. From germline, CDR1 is MGHDK and CDR2 SYGVNS. V was pared by 7 bases and J by 1 base, with 7 bases between. CDR3 length equals 12 residues. The CDR3 is CASKEGNYGYTF. The CDR3 bases are TGTGCCAGCAAGGAGGGTAACTATGGCTACACCTTC.

The chain employs TRBV18 and TRBJ1-5, with D tentatively TRBD1 (5 bases). CDR1 KGHSH and CDR2 LQKENI come from the germline V gene. This CDR3 is built from 16 residues. V lost 0 bases, J lost 4 bases, and 13 bases lay in between. CDR3: CASSPPPQGPNQPQHF. Here the CDR3 DNA reads TGTGCCAGCTCACCACCCCCCCAGGGCCCAAATCAGCCCCAGCATTTT.

In DNA form, the CDR3 reads TGTGCCAGCAGCTTTTGGAAGGGAGAGACCCAGTACTTC. Protein sequence: CASSFWKGETQYF. The rearrangement links TRBV5-4 to TRBJ2-5; D is ambiguous. From germline, CDR1 is SGHNT and CDR2 YYREEE (reference sequence). V lost 2 bases and J 4 bases, leaving 9 bases between the germline ends. CDR3 length equals 13 residues.